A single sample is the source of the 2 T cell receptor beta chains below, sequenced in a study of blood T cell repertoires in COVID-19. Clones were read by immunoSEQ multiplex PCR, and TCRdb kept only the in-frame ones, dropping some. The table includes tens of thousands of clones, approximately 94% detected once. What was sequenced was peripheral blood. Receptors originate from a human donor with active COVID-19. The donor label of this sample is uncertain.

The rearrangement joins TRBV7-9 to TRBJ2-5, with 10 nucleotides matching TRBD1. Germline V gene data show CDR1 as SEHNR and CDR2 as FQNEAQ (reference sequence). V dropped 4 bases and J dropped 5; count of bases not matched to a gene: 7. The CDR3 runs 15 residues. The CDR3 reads CASSSGQGEWETQYF. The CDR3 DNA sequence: TGTGCCAGCAGCTCCGGACAGGGGGAGTGGGAGACCCAGTACTTC.

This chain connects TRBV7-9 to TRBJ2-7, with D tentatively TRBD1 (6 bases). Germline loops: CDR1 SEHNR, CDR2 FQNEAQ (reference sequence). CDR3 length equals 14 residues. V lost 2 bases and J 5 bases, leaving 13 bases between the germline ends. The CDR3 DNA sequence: TGTGCCAGCAGCTTAATGGGGGCTACCCACGAGCAGTACTTC. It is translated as CASSLMGATHEQYF. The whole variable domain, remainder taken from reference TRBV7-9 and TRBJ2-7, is DTGVSQNPRHKITKRGQNVTFRCDPISEHNRLYWYRQTLGQGPEFLTYFQNEAQLEKSRLLSDRFSAERPKGSFSTLEIQRTEQGDSAMYLCASSLMGATHEQYFGPGTRLTVT.